The rows below give T cell receptor beta chains drawn from one sample of a study of radiation and T cells in renal cell carcinoma. Profiling relied on immunoSEQ multiplex PCR, and the TCRdb table lists in-frame clones only, not all of them. The data show about 150,000 clones, with approximately 86% seen just once and under 15% held by the top ten. The sequencing here drew on blood, taken from a patient whose treatment included radiotherapy and nephrectomy. These receptors were collected from a woman between 50 and 59 years old with renal cell carcinoma. CDR3s include the opening cysteine and the closing phenylalanine or tryptophan. D genes are given only for firm matches. Rows give clone size only sometimes, using once, few, many, or a class for an expanded clone.

D	size	V	J	CDR3	DNA
TRBD2	NA	TRBV5-1	TRBJ2-7	CASSLGPSGGAHEQYF	TGCGCCAGCAGCTTGGGCCCTAGCGGGGGAGCCCACGAGCAGTACTTC
NA	NA	TRBV7-2	TRBJ2-3	CASTAFRDTQYF	TGTGCCAGCACCGCCTTTAGAGATACGCAGTATTTT
NA	NA	TRBV7-9	TRBJ2-5	CASSHPPGKETQYF	TGTGCCAGCAGTCATCCCCCAGGGAAGGAGACCCAGTACTTC
NA	NA	TRBV25-1	TRBJ1-6	CASSRQQPNSPLHF	TGTGCCAGCAGTAGACAGCAACCTAATTCACCCCTCCACTTT
NA	NA	TRBV5-6	TRBJ1-6	CASSTGYNSPLHF	TGTGCCAGCAGCACAGGTTATAATTCACCCCTCCACTTT
TRBD1	NA	TRBV5-6	TRBJ2-3	CASSPGQGIGGTDTQYF	TGTGCCAGCAGCCCCGGACAGGGGATCGGGGGCACAGATACGCAGTATTTT
TRBD1	NA	TRBV6-1	TRBJ1-2	CASSGRRTGDGYTF	TGTGCCAGCAGTGGCCGACGGACAGGGGACGGCTACACCTTC
TRBD2	NA	TRBV5-6	TRBJ2-7	CASSPLSGVSYEQYF	TGTGCCAGCAGCCCTCTTAGCGGGGTCTCCTACGAGCAGTACTTC
TRBD1	few	TRBV4-1	TRBJ1-4	CASSQGGQRFF	TGCGCCAGCAGCCAAGGGGGACAGAGATTTTTT
NA	NA	TRBV6-6	TRBJ2-7	CASSSPADSYEQYF	TGTGCCAGCAGTTCTCCCGCAGACAGCTACGAGCAGTACTTC
NA	NA	TRBV19	TRBJ2-3	CASSTLARTDTQYF	TGTGCCAGTAGTACCTTGGCACGCACAGATACGCAGTATTTT
NA	NA	TRBV2	TRBJ1-1	CASSEPGTEAFF	TGTGCCAGCAGTGAACCAGGGACTGAAGCTTTCTTT
TRBD1	NA	TRBV5-1	TRBJ1-1	CASSHQPRDRGRGTEAFF	TGCGCCAGCAGCCACCAACCCCGGGACAGGGGGCGAGGCACTGAAGCTTTCTTT
TRBD1	NA	TRBV5-4	TRBJ2-7	CASSLTGVAHEQYF	TGTGCCAGCAGCTTGACAGGGGTGGCCCACGAGCAGTACTTC
NA	NA	TRBV30	TRBJ1-2	CAWSAPGFGNYGYTF	TGTGCCTGGAGTGCCCCCGGGTTCGGGAACTATGGCTACACCTTC
TRBD2	NA	TRBV10-3	TRBJ2-3	CAISAGTSGTDTQYF	TGTGCCATCAGCGCCGGGACTAGCGGCACAGATACGCAGTATTTT
NA	NA	TRBV5-1	TRBJ2-3	CASSHRGASSTDTQYF	TGCGCCAGCAGCCACCGAGGTGCCTCTAGCACAGATACGCAGTATTTT
TRBD1	NA	TRBV19	TRBJ1-4	CASSIGVTGGGEKLFF	TGTGCCAGTAGTATCGGTGTCACAGGGGGCGGCGAAAAACTGTTTTTT
NA	NA	TRBV5-4	TRBJ2-3	CASSLRTDTQYF	TGTGCCAGCAGCCTTCGCACAGATACGCAGTATTTT
NA	NA	TRBV4-2	TRBJ2-7	CASSQGGELVRVAYF	TGTGCCAGCAGCCAGGGTGGTGAATTGGTGAGGGTGGCGTACTTC
TRBD2	NA	TRBV5-1	TRBJ2-5	CASSLVAGGPETQYF	TGCGCCAGCAGCTTGGTAGCGGGGGGCCCAGAGACCCAGTACTTC
TRBD1	NA	TRBV7-8	TRBJ2-6	CASSLDRGTFSGANVLTF	TGTGCCAGCAGCTTAGACAGGGGAACTTTCTCTGGGGCCAACGTCCTGACTTTC
TRBD2	NA	TRBV7-9	TRBJ2-1	CASSPQRGGSYNEQFF	TGTGCCAGCAGCCCCCAGCGGGGGGGTTCCTACAATGAGCAGTTCTTC
NA	NA	TRBV6-5	TRBJ2-1	CASSYSERNYNEQFF	TGTGCCAGCAGTTACTCCGAGAGGAACTACAATGAGCAGTTCTTC
NA	NA	TRBV30	TRBJ2-4	CAWMDGKNIQYF	TGTGCCTGGATGGACGGCAAAAACATTCAGTACTTC
TRBD2	NA	TRBV5-6	TRBJ2-1	CASIQAGDPYNEQFF	TGTGCCAGCATCCAAGCGGGGGACCCCTACAATGAGCAGTTCTTC
NA	NA	TRBV7-9	TRBJ1-1	CASSLGGSRTNTEAFF	TGTGCCAGCAGCTTAGGGGGCTCGAGGACGAACACTGAAGCTTTCTTT
TRBD1	NA	TRBV19	TRBJ1-4	CASSLHQGVNEKLFF	TGTGCCAGTAGTCTCCACCAGGGGGTTAATGAAAAACTGTTTTTT
NA	NA	TRBV7-8	TRBJ2-3	CASSFNIRRTDTQYF	TGTGCCAGCAGCTTCAACATCAGGAGGACAGATACGCAGTATTTT
TRBD1	few	TRBV5-1	TRBJ2-7	CASSSRDRNFYEQYF	TGCGCCAGCAGCTCCCGGGACAGAAATTTCTACGAGCAGTACTTC
TRBD2	NA	TRBV7-9	TRBJ2-5	CASRSGGAQETQYF	TGTGCCAGCCGTAGCGGGGGGGCCCAAGAGACCCAGTACTTC
NA	NA	TRBV29-1	TRBJ2-7	CSVEGSYEQYF	TGCAGCGTTGAGGGTTCCTACGAGCAGTACTTC